The 25 T cell receptor beta chains reported below all come from one sample, sequenced in a study of blood T cell repertoires in COVID-19. TCRdb keeps only in-frame clones here, not all; method: immunoSEQ multiplex PCR. The sample has more than 250,000 clones, around 89% seen once. The sample consisted of PBMCs or T cells enriched from blood (not recorded which). The receptors were sampled from a young woman with acute COVID-19.

This sequence joins TRBV9 and TRBJ2-1, with 11 bases identical to TRBD2. Germline V lookup: CDR1 SGDLS, CDR2 YYNGEE. This CDR3 comprises 17 residues. With 0 bases clipped from V and 9 bases from J, the junction kept 11 bases outside the gene matches. The CDR3 DNA follows: TGTGCCAGCAGCGTAGCGACTAGCGGGAAGAACGGGGGTGAGCAGTTCTTC. Amino acids: CASSVATSGKNGGEQFF. Full variable domain (outside the CDR3, taken from reference TRBV9 and TRBJ2-1): DSGVTQTPKHLITATGQRVTLRCSPRSGDLSVYWYQQSLDQGLQFLIQYYNGEERAKGNILERFSAQQFPDLHSELNLSSLELGDSALYFCASSVATSGKNGGEQFFGPGTRLTVL.

CDR3 in DNA: TGTGCCAGCAGTTCCAATTCGGACAGGACGCAGTATTTT. This sequence encodes CASSSNSDRTQYF. J is TRBJ2-3 and V is TRBV27; TRBD1 matches 7 bases. The CDR3 sequence is 13 residues long. Germline lookup yields CDR1 MNHEY and CDR2 SMNVEV (reference sequence). V shed 4 bases, J shed 9 bases, and the junction held 7 bases outside the gene matches.

J is TRBJ1-6 and V is TRBV18, with D possibly TRBD1 on 5 matching bases. The CDR3 is 14 residues long. Germline CDR1 KGHSH, CDR2 LQKENI. The V end was cut by 3 bases, the J end by 8 bases, with 11 bases between. The CDR3 DNA sequence: TGTGCCAGCTCACCTTCCAGGGAGGATTCACCCCTCCACTTT. Translated: CASSPSREDSPLHF.

The chain recombines TRBV4-1 with TRBJ1-6, with D perhaps TRBD1 (6 bases). Germline assignment: CDR1 MGHRA and CDR2 YSYEKL. This CDR3 comprises 16 residues. V gave up 4 bases and J gave up 10 bases, with 20 bases separating them. This chain's CDR3 is CASSPTPDSFRSPLHF. The CDR3, as DNA: TGCGCCAGCAGCCCCACTCCGGACAGCTTCCGGTCACCCCTCCACTTT.

The chain joins TRBV6-6 to TRBJ1-4; D is possibly TRBD1 (5 bases). The CDR3 spans 14 residues. Trimming removed 7 bases at V and 14 bases at J, with 23 bases between. Germline CDR1 and CDR2: MNHNY and SVGAGI (reference sequence). The CDR3 nucleotides are TGTGCCAGCACTCTATCCCGAAATCGACAGAGCCTGTTTTTT. This sequence encodes CASTLSRNRQSLFF.

The chain recombines TRBV29-1 with TRBJ1-4; the D gene is possibly TRBD1 (5 bases). Looked up from germline, CDR1 is SQVTM and CDR2 is ANQGSEA. The CDR3 loop spans 12 amino acids. V was cut by 7 bases and J by 4 bases, with 10 bases left in between. The chain's CDR3 is CSAGRSNEKLFF. DNA of the CDR3: TGCAGCGCGGGACGGAGTAATGAAAAACTGTTTTTT.

The chain carries TRBV7-8 and TRBJ2-1; D possibly corresponds to TRBD2 (6 bases). Germline V gives CDR1 SGHVS, CDR2 FQNEAQ. The length of the CDR3 is 11 residues. With 5 bases removed from V and 9 bases from J, the gap between germline ends came to 8 bases. CDR3 sequence: CASSISGEQFF. The CDR3 DNA reads TGTGCCAGCAGCATTAGCGGTGAGCAGTTCTTC.

The V gene is TRBV5-1, the J gene TRBJ2-1; D gene uncertain. The CDR3 is 14 amino acids. CDR1 is SGHRS, CDR2 YFSETQ, per germline. Trimming stripped 4 bases from V and 6 bases from J, with 14 bases between. This CDR3 reads CASSETAFGNEQFF. For the CDR3, the DNA is TGCGCCAGCAGCGAGACTGCATTCGGCAATGAGCAGTTCTTC.

The chain couples TRBV10-3 to TRBJ1-1; possible D gene TRBD1, 6 bases. The CDR3 spans 13 residues. The germline gives CDR1 ENHRY, CDR2 SYGVKD. The V gene lost 6 bases and the J gene lost 0 bases, with 8 bases spanning the gap. The CDR3: CAIRGQMNTEAFF. CDR3 bases: TGTGCCATCAGGGGACAAATGAACACTGAAGCTTTCTTT.

The chain is built from TRBV10-1 and TRBJ2-1; D gene ambiguous. Trimming pared 2 bases from V and 8 bases from J, leaving 7 bases between. This CDR3 spans 12 amino acids. Germline V CDR1 and CDR2: WNHNN, SYGVQD (reference sequence). The DNA of the CDR3 is TGCGCCAGCAGTGAGACTGGTGATGAGCAGTTCTTC. It codes for CASSETGDEQFF.

The chain carries TRBV5-5 and TRBJ2-1; D remains ambiguous. CDR1 SGHKS and CDR2 YYEKEE come from the germline V gene (reference sequence). The CDR3 spans 14 residues. With 0 bases removed from V and 6 bases from J, the gap between germline ends came to 10 bases. CDR3 nucleotides: TGTGCCAGCAGCTTGGGTCTAGTTTCCAATGAGCAGTTCTTC. Translation gives CASSLGLVSNEQFF.

This chain joins TRBV9 and TRBJ2-7; TRBD1 matches at 7 bases. The CDR3 consists of 15 residues. The trim removed 0 bases at V and 4 bases at J, leaving 7 bases unmatched. Germline CDR1 reads SGDLS; CDR2 reads YYNGEE. The CDR3 is CASSVGGTAVYEQYF. DNA of the CDR3: TGTGCCAGCAGCGTAGGTGGGACAGCTGTTTACGAGCAGTACTTC.

This CDR3 is CASSPTSGTYNEQFF. The CDR3 nucleotides read TGTGCCAGCAGCCCCACTAGCGGGACATACAATGAGCAGTTCTTC. V and J are TRBV7-2 and TRBJ2-1; TRBD2 aligns across 10 bases. CDR1 is SGHTA, CDR2 FQGNSA, per germline. V gave up 5 bases and J gave up 4 bases; unmatched junction bases: 5. The CDR3 is 15 amino acids. Full variable domain (remainder filled in from reference TRBV7-2 and TRBJ2-1): GAGVSQSPSNKVTEKGKDVELRCDPISGHTALYWYRQSLGQGLEFLIYFQGNSAPDKSGLPSDRFSAERTGGSVSTLTIQRTQQEDSAVYLCASSPTSGTYNEQFFGPGTRLTVL.

This chain connects TRBV3-1 (or the pseudogene TRBV3-2) to TRBJ2-7, with TRBD1 identical over 10 bases. Germline values: CDR1 LGHDT, CDR2 YNNKEL (reference sequence). CDR3 length: 16 residues. The J segment lost 3 bases and the V segment lost 5 bases, leaving 10 bases of the junction unmatched. The CDR3 DNA sequence: TGTGCCAGCAGCTTGCGCGACAGGGGGCCTTTCTACGAGCAGTACTTC. It yields the protein CASSLRDRGPFYEQYF.

J is TRBJ1-3 and V is TRBV6-4, with 9 bases matching TRBD1. This CDR3 spans 16 amino acids. Germline loops: CDR1 MRHNA, CDR2 SNTAGT. J lost 0 bases, V lost 6 bases, and 6 bases had no gene match. The CDR3 DNA reads TGTGCCAGCAGGGGACAGGGCTATTACTCTGGAAACACCATATATTTT. It translates to CASRGQGYYSGNTIYF.

The table lists this clone with a count of one. This chain connects TRBV15 to TRBJ2-1; 7 nucleotides agree with TRBD1. The trim removed 2 bases at V and 2 bases at J, leaving 9 bases unmatched. This CDR3 has 17 residues. The V gene's germline CDR1 is LNHNV and CDR2 YYDKDF (reference sequence). CDR3 sequence reads: CATSRPGVGTAYNEQFF. The CDR3 region has the DNA TGTGCCACCAGCAGACCAGGGGTAGGGACAGCCTACAATGAGCAGTTCTTC.

The V and J genes are TRBV9 and TRBJ1-2; 7 bases map to TRBD1. This CDR3 comprises 13 residues. Trimming removed 4 bases from V and 8 bases from J; junction bases left unmatched: 8. Germline-derived CDR1 and CDR2 are SGDLS and YYNGEE. Here the CDR3 reads CASSLPPGQGYTF. The CDR3 region has the DNA TGTGCCAGCAGCTTACCCCCGGGACAGGGCTACACCTTC.

The genes are TRBV13 and TRBJ2-7, with D possibly matching TRBD2 (6 bases). V lost 5 bases and J 1 base, leaving 21 bases between the germline ends. Germline V lookup: CDR1 PRHDT, CDR2 FYEKMQ (reference sequence). The CDR3 extends over 17 amino acids. Written as DNA, the CDR3 is TGTGCCAGCAGCCGCACCAACCCCCTTGCGGGGTCCTACGAGCAGTACTTC. Its protein product is CASSRTNPLAGSYEQYF.

The genes are TRBV20-1 and TRBJ2-7; D remains unclear. CDR1 is DFQATT and CDR2 is SNEGSKA in the germline V gene (reference sequence). V shed 0 bases and J shed 3 bases, with 3 bases lying between them. This CDR3 is 11 amino acids long. The CDR3 spells CSARDGYEQYF. The CDR3 DNA follows: TGCAGTGCTAGAGACGGCTACGAGCAGTACTTC.

This rearrangement joins TRBV5-8 to TRBJ2-7, with no clear D. CDR1 and CDR2 (germline): SGHTS, YDEGEE. This CDR3 is 17 amino acids long. The V gene lost 6 bases and the J gene lost 3 bases, with 25 bases spanning the gap. This chain's CDR3 is CASNRGSIGFNYYEQYF. The CDR3 region has the DNA TGTGCCAGCAACCGAGGTTCTATTGGATTCAACTACTACGAGCAGTACTTC.

The V gene is TRBV28, the J gene TRBJ2-2; TRBD2 matches at 9 bases. The V segment lost 10 bases and the J segment 12 bases; nucleotides outside the gene matches: 18. The CDR3 is 15 amino acids. CDR1 is MDHEN and CDR2 is SYDVKM in the germline V gene. The DNA for the CDR3 is TGTGCCACAACGATGCCGGCTAGCGGGATACGGCAGCTGTTTTTT. It encodes CATTMPASGIRQLFF.

V gene TRBV5-1 combines with J gene TRBJ1-1; D is ambiguous. In germline, CDR1 is SGHRS, CDR2 YFSETQ. This CDR3 has 14 residues. Trimming took off 0 bases at V and 5 bases at J, with 11 bases between the two ends. The CDR3 region is CASSLEVGRTEAFF. CDR3 nucleotides: TGCGCCAGCAGCTTGGAGGTGGGCCGGACTGAAGCTTTCTTT.

This sequence joins TRBV11-2 and TRBJ2-7; the D gene is possibly TRBD1 (6 bases). Trimming took 1 base from V and 3 from J, leaving 10 bases between them. CDR3 length: 14 amino acids. Germline assignment: CDR1 SGHAT and CDR2 FQNNGV. The CDR3 sequence is CASSLVAGDYEQYF. The CDR3 DNA reads as TGTGCCAGCAGCTTAGTAGCAGGGGACTACGAGCAGTACTTC.

The chain carries TRBV6-4 and TRBJ2-3; TRBD2 matches 7 bases. The V and J ends lost 6 bases and 2 bases, in that order; junction bases with no gene match: 5. The CDR3 consists of 14 residues. The V gene's germline CDR1 is MRHNA and CDR2 SNTAGT. In nucleotides, the CDR3 is TGTGCCAGCAGCCGGGACTACATCACAGATACGCAGTATTTT. It is translated as CASSRDYITDTQYF.

The gene calls are TRBV4-3 and TRBJ2-7, with 11 positions matching TRBD2. The ends lost 4 bases at V and 1 base at J; junction bases unmatched: 3. In germline, CDR1 is LGHNA, CDR2 YSLEER. CDR3 length: 15 amino acids. In DNA, the CDR3 is TGCGCCAGCAGCCCCCGACTAGCGGGATCCTACGAGCAGTACTTC. It codes for CASSPRLAGSYEQYF.